This TCR beta chain appears in the sequencing data of a study of control samples from healthy donors and cancer patients. CDR1 is MNHNY, CDR2 SVGAGI, per germline (reference sequence). The CDR3 length is 13 residues. V lost 3 bases and J lost 5, with 7 bases in between. Using immunoSEQ multiplex PCR, the repertoire was profiled, and TCRdb retains in-frame clones only, with some absent. The sample has 100,000 to 130,000 clones; just under 85% are singletons. The TCR originated in a man aged 18 to 29 in good health. This chain links TRBV6-6 with TRBJ2-2; D gene uncertain. Sequences were obtained from blood. The CDR3 sequence is CASSYGETGELFF. CDR3 nucleotides: TGTGCCAGCAGTTATGGCGAGACCGGGGAGCTGTTTTTT.